This entry is about one TCR beta chain. Its antigen is unidentified. These data come from a study of shared clonotypes between healthy human individuals. Study in general: Donors had three CD4 naive, three CD4 memory, two CD8 naive and one CD8 memory plate apiece.

Terminally differentiated effector memory CD45RA+ cells were excluded by CCR7 positive selection of CD45RO-negative cells. The ends were cut back, 6 bases at V and 1 base at J, with 13 bases in the middle. CDR1 is LNHNV and CDR2 is YYDKDF in the germline V gene (reference sequence). The CDR3 length is 15 residues. The authors' processing: ImmunoSEQ gave junction-only sequences without quality scores, so filtering differed. Sequenced by immunoSEQ multiplex PCR; TCRdb stores in-frame clones only, minus some. V and J calls and clone size follow that table, whereas D and trimming were derived from the DNA. This table has 630,000 or so clones, roughly 98% appearing once. Findings and limits, study-wide: Incomplete sequencing of sorted subsets was indicated by rarefaction despite large depth. Naive CD4 clonotype sharing across several donors was 4% to 5%.

The material sequenced was naive CD8+ T cells sorted from blood. The source is a man aged 25 to 40 in good health. The chain uses TRBV15 and TRBJ1-5; D is perhaps TRBD1 (6 bases). CDR3 sequence: CATSIEGGSNQPQHF. The CDR3 DNA follows: TGTGCCACCAGTATTGAGGGGGGGAGCAATCAGCCCCAGCATTTT.